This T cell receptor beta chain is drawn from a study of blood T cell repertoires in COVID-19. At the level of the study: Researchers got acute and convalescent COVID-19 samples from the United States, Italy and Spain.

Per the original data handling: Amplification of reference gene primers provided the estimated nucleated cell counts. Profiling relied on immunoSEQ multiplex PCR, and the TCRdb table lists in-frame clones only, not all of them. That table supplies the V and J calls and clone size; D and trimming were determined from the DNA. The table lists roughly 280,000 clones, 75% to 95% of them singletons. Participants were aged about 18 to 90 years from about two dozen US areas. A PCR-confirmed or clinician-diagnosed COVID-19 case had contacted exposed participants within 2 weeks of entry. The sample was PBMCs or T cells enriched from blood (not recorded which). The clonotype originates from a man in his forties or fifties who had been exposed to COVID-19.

DNA for the CDR3: TGTGCCAGCAGCCCCACCGAGGTGGGCAATCAGCCCCAGCATTTT. It is translated as CASSPTEVGNQPQHF. The genes are TRBV28 and TRBJ1-5; D call uncertain. Trimming pared 6 bases from V and 2 bases from J, leaving 14 bases between. The CDR3 extends over 15 amino acids. Germline lookup yields CDR1 MDHEN and CDR2 SYDVKM.